This TCR beta chain appears in the sequencing data of a study of post-analysis software for immune sequencing data. About the study: In terms of disease course, relapsing-remitting, secondary progressive and progressive-relapsing multiple sclerosis were included. Findings and caveats of the study: A few TRBV segments (TRBV5-6, TRBV5-1 and TRBV20-1 among them) occurred more frequently in patients than in controls. People with multiple sclerosis had a significantly lower normalized Chao1 diversity than controls did.

This clonotype appeared once. Its antigen is not identified. cDNA libraries of TCR beta carried unique molecular identifiers. From the PCR reads, TCRdb called clonotypes with MiXCR, one entry per CDR3 protein. Here the sample spans roughly 600,000 distinct CDR3 sequences, roughly 47% being singletons. Germline lookup yields CDR1 KGHSH and CDR2 LQKENI. V gave up 0 bases and J gave up 2 bases, with 13 bases separating them. This CDR3 region has 16 residues. The chain joins TRBV18 to TRBJ2-5; weak D call: TRBD2 (6 bases). The receptor was isolated from a girl between 5 and 17 years old with multiple sclerosis. The sequenced sample consisted of blood. CDR3 in amino acids: CASSPPSGRPQETQYF. The CDR3 bases are TGTGCCAGCTCACCACCAAGCGGGCGACCACAAGAGACCCAGTACTTC.